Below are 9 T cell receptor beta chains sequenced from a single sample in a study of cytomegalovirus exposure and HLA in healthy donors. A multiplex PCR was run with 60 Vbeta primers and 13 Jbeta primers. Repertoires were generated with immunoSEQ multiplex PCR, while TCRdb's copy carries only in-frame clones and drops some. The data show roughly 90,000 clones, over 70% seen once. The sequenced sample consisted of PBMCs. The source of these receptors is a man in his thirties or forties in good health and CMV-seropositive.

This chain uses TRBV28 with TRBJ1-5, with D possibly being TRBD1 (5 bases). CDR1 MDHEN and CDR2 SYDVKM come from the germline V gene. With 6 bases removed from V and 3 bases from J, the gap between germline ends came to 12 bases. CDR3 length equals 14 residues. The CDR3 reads CASSPGGNNQPQHF. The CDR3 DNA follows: TGTGCCAGCAGCCCCGGGGGGAACAATCAGCCCCAGCATTTT.

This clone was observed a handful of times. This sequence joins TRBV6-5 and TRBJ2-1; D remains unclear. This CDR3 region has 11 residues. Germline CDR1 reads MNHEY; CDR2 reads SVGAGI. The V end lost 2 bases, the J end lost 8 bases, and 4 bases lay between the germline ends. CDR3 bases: TGTGCCAGCAGTTACGCGGATGAGCAGTTCTTC. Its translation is CASSYADEQFF.

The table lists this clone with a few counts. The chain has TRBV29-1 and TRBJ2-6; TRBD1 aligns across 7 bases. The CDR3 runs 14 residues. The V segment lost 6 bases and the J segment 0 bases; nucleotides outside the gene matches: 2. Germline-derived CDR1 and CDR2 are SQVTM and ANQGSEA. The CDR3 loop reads CSVTGSSGANVLTF. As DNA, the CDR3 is TGCAGCGTGACAGGGAGCTCTGGGGCCAACGTCCTGACTTTC.

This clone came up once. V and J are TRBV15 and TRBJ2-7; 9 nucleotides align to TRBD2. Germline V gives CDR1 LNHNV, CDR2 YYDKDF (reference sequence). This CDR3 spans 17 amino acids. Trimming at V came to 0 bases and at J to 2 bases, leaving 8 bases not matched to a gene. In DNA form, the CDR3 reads TGTGCCACCAGCAGAGAACCGGGACTAGCAGCAGCCTACGAGCAGTACTTC. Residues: CATSREPGLAAAYEQYF.

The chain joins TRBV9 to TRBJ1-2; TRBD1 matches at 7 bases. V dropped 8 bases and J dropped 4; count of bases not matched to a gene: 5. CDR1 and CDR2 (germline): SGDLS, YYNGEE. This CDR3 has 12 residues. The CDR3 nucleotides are TGTGCCAGTTCGACAGGGCCCTATGGCTACACCTTC. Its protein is CASSTGPYGYTF.

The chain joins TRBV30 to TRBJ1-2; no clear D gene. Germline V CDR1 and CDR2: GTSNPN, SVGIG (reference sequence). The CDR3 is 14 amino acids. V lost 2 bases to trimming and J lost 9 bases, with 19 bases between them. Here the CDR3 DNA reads TGTGCCTGGAGTTCAAGAGGCCGGAGTAAGCGCTACACCTTC. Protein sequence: CAWSSRGRSKRYTF.

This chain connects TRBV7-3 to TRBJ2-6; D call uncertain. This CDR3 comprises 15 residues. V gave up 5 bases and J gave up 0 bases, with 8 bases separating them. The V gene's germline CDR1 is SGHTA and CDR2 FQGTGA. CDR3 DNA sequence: TGTGCCAGCAGCCTAGACTCCTCTGGGGCCAACGTCCTGACTTTC. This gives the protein CASSLDSSGANVLTF.

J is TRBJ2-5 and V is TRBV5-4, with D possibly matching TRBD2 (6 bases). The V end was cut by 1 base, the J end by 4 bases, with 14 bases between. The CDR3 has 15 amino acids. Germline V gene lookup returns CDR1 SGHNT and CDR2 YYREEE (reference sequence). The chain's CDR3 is CASSLQGSGAETQYF. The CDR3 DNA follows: TGTGCCAGCAGCTTGCAGGGTAGCGGAGCAGAGACCCAGTACTTC.

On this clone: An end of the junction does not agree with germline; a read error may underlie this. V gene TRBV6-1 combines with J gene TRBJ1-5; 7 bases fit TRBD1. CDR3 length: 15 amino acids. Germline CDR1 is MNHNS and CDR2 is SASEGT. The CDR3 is CASARITGADEPQNF. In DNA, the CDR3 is TGTGCCAGCGCGCGTATTACAGGGGCGGATGAGCCCCAGAATTTT.